This TCR beta chain originates from a study of T cells of healthy individuals. CDR3 length: 12 residues. V was pared by 2 bases and J by 4 bases, with 5 bases between. Germline assignment: CDR1 SGHTA and CDR2 FQGNSA. TCRdb processed the 5' RACE reads anew with MiXCR; each CDR3 protein has one entry. The sample comprises roughly 87,000 distinct CDR3 sequences, 17% of which are singletons, and around 6.5% rests with the top ten. The sample holds many counts of this clonotype. This clonotype was sampled from a human donor in good health. The rearrangement joins TRBV7-2 to TRBJ2-5, with D uncertain. The CDR3, as DNA: TGTGCCAGCAGCTTAAGTCGAGAGACCCAGTACTTC. Encoded protein: CASSLSRETQYF. Drawing the rest from reference TRBV7-2 and TRBJ2-5, the complete variable domain is GAGVSQSPSNKVTEKGKDVELRCDPISGHTALYWYRQSLGQGLEFLIYFQGNSAPDKSGLPSDRFSAERTGGSVSTLTIQRTQQEDSAVYLCASSLSRETQYFGPGTRLLVL.